One and the same sample provided the 6 T cell receptor beta chains below, sequenced in a study of shared clonotypes between healthy human individuals. Measured with immunoSEQ multiplex PCR; TCRdb has only the in-frame clones, and not every one. The data hold under 2,000,000 clones, with about 95% observed a single time. The naive CD8 subset, CD45RO-negative cells positively selected for CCR7, excluded terminally differentiated effector memory CD45RA+ cells. The sample was naive CD8+ T cells sorted from blood. These receptors were taken from a man between 18 and 29 years old in good health.

The V and J genes are TRBV9 and TRBJ2-7, with TRBD1 matching over 8 bases. From germline, CDR1 is SGDLS and CDR2 YYNGEE. V lost 3 bases and J lost 9; bases outside the gene matches: 8. The length of the CDR3 is 13 residues. This CDR3 is CASSAGQGLGQYF. CDR3 nucleotides: TGTGCCAGCAGCGCCGGACAGGGCTTGGGGCAGTACTTC.

The chain couples TRBV7-9 to TRBJ2-7; TRBD1 is a possible D gene (7 bases). CDR3 length equals 14 residues. Germline loops: CDR1 SEHNR, CDR2 FQNEAQ (reference sequence). Trimming cost V 2 bases and J 4 bases, with 12 bases left between them. CDR3 in amino acids: CASSLQPGGYEQYF. The CDR3 DNA reads TGTGCCAGCAGCTTACAACCAGGGGGGTACGAGCAGTACTTC.

V and J are TRBV6-5 and TRBJ2-3; possibly TRBD2 for D (7 bases). This CDR3 is 13 amino acids long. V shed 10 bases and J shed 0 bases, with 11 bases lying between them. Germline assignment: CDR1 MNHEY and CDR2 SVGAGI. CDR3 protein: CAMGGLSTDTQYF. In DNA form, the CDR3 reads TGTGCCATGGGGGGGCTCAGCACAGATACGCAGTATTTT.

This chain uses TRBV29-1 with TRBJ2-7; D could derive from TRBD1 or TRBD2 (5 bases each). Trimming stripped 4 bases from V and 2 bases from J, with 15 bases between. The CDR3 consists of 14 residues. From germline, CDR1 is SQVTM and CDR2 ANQGSEA. The CDR3 loop reads CSVVQGLGAYEQYF. Here the CDR3 DNA reads TGCAGCGTTGTCCAGGGTTTGGGGGCCTACGAGCAGTACTTC.

This rearrangement joins TRBV6-6 to TRBJ2-5; D unresolved. The J call could be wrong; TRBJ2-7 is a better fit for the DNA end. Germline V gene lookup returns CDR1 MNHNY and CDR2 SVGAGI (reference sequence). This CDR3 is built from 11 residues. CDR3 sequence: CASSPSYEQYF. The CDR3 DNA reads TGTGCCAGCAGTCCGTCTTACGAGCAGTACTTC.

The gene calls are TRBV25-1 and TRBJ2-1; a weak D match, TRBD2 (7 bases). Germline V gene sequence: CDR1 MGHDK, CDR2 SYGVNS. V lost 3 bases and J 12 bases, leaving 18 bases between the germline ends. The CDR3 loop spans 14 amino acids. CDR3 in DNA: TGTGCCAGCAGTGACCACACGGGGGGCCGCGGGCAGTTCTTC. Translated, it gives CASSDHTGGRGQFF.